A single sample gave rise to the 23 T cell receptor beta chains below, sequenced in a study of regulatory T cells in long-lasting Graves disease. Described time point: newly diagnosed GD, antithyroid drugs for less than 3 months. The TCR library used RNA extracted from PBMCs. In building TCR beta libraries, iRepertoire HTBI primers were used together with Arm-PCR of CDR3 regions. MiXCR was run by TCRdb on the multiplex PCR reads, yielding one entry per CDR3 protein. In the table there are 360,000 or so distinct CDR3 sequences, around 15% of which are singletons. This same sample was also part of a study on T cells in Graves' hyperthyroidism and ophthalmopathy.

The material sequenced was peripheral blood mononuclear cells (PBMCs), taken at new diagnosis, from a patient treated with antithyroid drugs. These receptors were collected from a woman in her late teens or twenties with Graves disease.

This clonotype was seen repeatedly, ten times or more. The CDR3 protein is CSANHRGQETQYF. The DNA of the CDR3 is TGCAGTGCTAATCACAGGGGGCAAGAGACCCAGTACTTC. The rearrangement joins TRBV20-1 to TRBJ2-5; 8 positions match TRBD1. The CDR3 sequence is 13 residues long. CDR1 DFQATT and CDR2 SNEGSKA come from the germline V gene (reference sequence). Losses at the gene ends were 4 bases for V and 2 bases for J; bases not matched to a gene: 3.

V usage is TRBV20-1 and J usage is TRBJ1-2; possibly TRBD1 for D (6 bases). Per germline, CDR1 DFQATT and CDR2 SNEGSKA (reference sequence). CDR3 length equals 15 residues. Trimming took 1 base from V and 0 from J, leaving 12 bases between them. In DNA form, the CDR3 reads TGCAGTGCTAGAGTTAGGGGGAGAGCTAACTATGGCTACACCTTC. Translated: CSARVRGRANYGYTF.

This clonotype was detected ten times or more. This rearrangement joins TRBV7-8 to TRBJ1-4; unclear D gene. V was shortened by 4 bases and J by 5 bases, with 11 bases between the two germline ends. In germline, CDR1 is SGHVS, CDR2 FQNEAQ. The CDR3 loop spans 14 amino acids. The CDR3 DNA is TGTGCCAGCAGCTCACCGGGCCCGAATGAAAAACTGTTTTTT. Amino acids: CASSSPGPNEKLFF.

Only a few counts were recorded for this clonotype. The chain links TRBV7-9 to TRBJ2-4; D is possibly TRBD2 (6 bases). Trimming removed 3 bases from V and 6 bases from J, with 18 bases in between. The CDR3 has 16 residues. Germline V gene sequence: CDR1 SEHNR, CDR2 FQNEAQ (reference sequence). The CDR3 is CASSLGSYRGINIQYF. CDR3 in DNA: TGTGCCAGCAGCTTGGGATCGTACCGCGGGATAAACATTCAGTACTTC.

The table lists this clonotype with many counts. The CDR3 reads CASSSSRDRVYEQYF. In DNA form, the CDR3 reads TGTGCCAGCAGCTCGTCGAGGGACAGGGTTTACGAGCAGTACTTC. The chain is built from TRBV7-9 and TRBJ2-7; TRBD1 agrees at 9 bases. With V trimmed by 4 bases and J by 4 bases, 8 bases remained unmatched. Per the germline V gene, CDR1 is SEHNR and CDR2 is FQNEAQ (reference sequence). There are 15 residues in the CDR3.

The chain carries TRBV7-9 and TRBJ2-6, with no clear D. Trimming left V 5 bases short and J 2 bases short, with 7 bases between. The V gene's germline CDR1 is SEHNR and CDR2 FQNEAQ (reference sequence). This CDR3 spans 14 amino acids. CDR3 sequence: CASSARPGANVLTF. The CDR3 DNA is TGTGCCAGCAGCGCCAGGCCTGGGGCCAACGTCCTGACTTTC. Supplemented by reference TRBV7-9 and TRBJ2-6, the full variable domain reads DTGVSQNPRHKITKRGQNVTFRCDPISEHNRLYWYRQTLGQGPEFLTYFQNEAQLEKSRLLSDRFSAERPKGSFSTLEIQRTEQGDSAMYLCASSARPGANVLTFGAGSRLTVL.

This clonotype came up a few times. The junction shows a germline mismatch at one end, possibly a read error. The CDR3 DNA reads as TGTGCCAGCAGCCAAGGAGAGGCTGCAACTAATGAAAAACTGTTTTTT. Protein: CASSQGEAATNEKLFF. The rearrangement uses TRBV4-1 and TRBJ1-4, with D unresolved. The CDR3 totals 16 residues. Germline lookup yields CDR1 MGHRA and CDR2 YSYEKL.

This clonotype has at least ten counts. J is TRBJ2-7 and V is TRBV28, with D possibly TRBD1 on 6 matching bases. The germline V gene encodes CDR1 MDHEN and CDR2 SYDVKM. V lost 5 bases and J lost 8, with 22 bases in between. The CDR3 has 15 amino acids. The CDR3: CASSNPSGQPTKQYF. In DNA, the CDR3 is TGTGCCAGCAGTAACCCCTCCGGACAGCCTACGAAGCAGTACTTC.

This clonotype came up a few times. V and J are TRBV18 and TRBJ1-2; D not certain. Trimming pared 2 bases from V and 4 bases from J, leaving 14 bases between. Germline assignment: CDR1 KGHSH and CDR2 LQKENI. This CDR3 has 15 residues. The CDR3, as DNA: TGTGCCAGCTCACCAGGTTCTGGGTTCAGCTATGGCTACACCTTC. Its protein is CASSPGSGFSYGYTF.

This clonotype was observed many times. The chain is built from TRBV24-1 and TRBJ1-2, with D hard to call. The CDR3 runs 14 residues. The V gene's germline CDR1 is KGHDR and CDR2 SFDVKD. Trimming cost V 4 bases and J 7 bases, with 15 bases left between them. CDR3 in amino acids: CATSDSSWLRGYTF. The CDR3 nucleotides are TGTGCCACCAGTGACTCGTCCTGGCTCCGTGGCTACACCTTC.

In its sample, this clonotype was seen many times. V usage is TRBV6-1 and J usage is TRBJ2-2; no reliable D call. The CDR3 has 13 amino acids. The V gene's germline CDR1 is MNHNS and CDR2 SASEGT. V lost 6 bases, J lost 4 bases, and 9 bases lay in between. CDR3 sequence (DNA): TGTGCCAGCAGGCCCCCGCGCACCGGGGAGCTGTTTTTT. Translation: CASRPPRTGELFF.

This clonotype was detected ten times or more. V is TRBV2 and J is TRBJ2-3; D is undetermined. Germline-derived CDR1 and CDR2 are SNHLY and FYNNEI. The CDR3 length is 12 residues. Trimming stripped 2 bases from V and 2 bases from J, with 2 bases between. In DNA, the CDR3 is TGTGCCAGCAGTGAAACCACAGATACGCAGTATTTT. This translates into CASSETTDTQYF.

This clonotype was seen at least ten times. Sequence at one end of the junction differs from germline and may be a read error. The chain is built from TRBV7-7 and TRBJ2-1; 7 nucleotides agree with TRBD2. Per germline, CDR1 SSHAT and CDR2 FNYEAQ (reference sequence). CDR3 length: 14 amino acids. The CDR3 is CASSLDGAGDEQFF. The CDR3 region has the DNA TGTGCTAGCAGCTTAGATGGGGCGGGGGATGAGCAGTTCTTC.

This clonotype was seen many times. The V gene is TRBV14, the J gene TRBJ2-3; the match to TRBD1 covers 7 bases. The germline gives CDR1 SGHDN, CDR2 FVKESK. V dropped 6 bases and J dropped 4; count of bases not matched to a gene: 16. This CDR3 region has 17 residues. The CDR3 DNA follows: TGTGCCAGCAGGAGATGGAGACAGGGCTGGAACCCAGATACGCAGTATTTT. Protein product: CASRRWRQGWNPDTQYF.

This chain connects TRBV5-4 to TRBJ2-1; tentatively, D is TRBD2 (7 bases). Between the trimmed V and J ends, which lost 0 bases and 8 bases, there was a span of 15 bases. The germline V gene has CDR1 SGHNT and CDR2 YYREEE (reference sequence). This CDR3 comprises 15 residues. The chain's CDR3 is CASSLGGGAVYEQFF. CDR3 nucleotides: TGTGCCAGCAGCTTGGGAGGGGGGGCCGTCTATGAGCAGTTCTTC.

This clonotype was seen repeatedly, ten times or more. This rearrangement joins TRBV3-1 to TRBJ2-2; perhaps TRBD2 as D (6 bases). The length of the CDR3 is 14 residues. The V end lost 3 bases, the J end lost 7 bases, and 12 bases lay between the germline ends. Germline V gene lookup returns CDR1 LGHDT and CDR2 YNNKEL (reference sequence). CDR3 residues: CASSQATGVGELFF. The CDR3 nucleotides read TGTGCCAGCAGCCAGGCCACGGGGGTCGGGGAGCTGTTTTTT. The full variable domain, completed using reference TRBV3-1 and TRBJ2-2, is DTAVSQTPKYLVTQMGNDKSIKCEQNLGHDTMYWYKQDSKKFLKIMFSYNNKELIINETVPNRFSPKSPDKAHLNLHINSLELGDSAVYFCASSQATGVGELFFGEGSRLTVL.

This clonotype turned up a few times. This chain connects TRBV16 to TRBJ1-5; D possibly corresponds to TRBD1 (5 bases). V lost 0 bases, J lost 8 bases, and 14 bases lay in between. CDR1 KGHSY and CDR2 FQNENV come from the germline V gene. This CDR3 is 15 amino acids long. The CDR3 DNA reads as TGTGCCAGCAGCCAATCTGGGGAGGGGACGGAGCCCCAGCATTTT. This translates into CASSQSGEGTEPQHF.

This clonotype came up many times. V is TRBV6-5 and J is TRBJ2-7; D not resolved. The CDR3 has 15 amino acids. Deletions cut 0 bases from V and 1 base from J, with 10 bases between. CDR1 and CDR2 from the germline V gene are MNHEY and SVGAGI. CDR3 protein: CASSYSFPLSYEQYF. Written as DNA, the CDR3 is TGTGCCAGCAGTTACTCATTCCCACTTTCCTACGAGCAGTACTTC.

A remark on this clonotype: A much more abundant neighbour one base away suggests this may be a read error. The rearrangement joins TRBV10-3 to TRBJ2-1, with TRBD1 matching 12 bases. Judging by the DNA end, TRBJ2-7 fits better; the J call may be wrong. The CDR3 spans 14 residues. Germline-derived CDR1 and CDR2 are ENHRY and SYGVKD. CDR3 nucleotide sequence: TGTGCCATCGGGATGGGACAGGGGGCCTATGAGCAGTACTTC. Translated, it gives CAIGMGQGAYEQYF.

This clonotype was counted ten times or more. This sequence joins TRBV28 and TRBJ2-7; D remains ambiguous. V lost 7 bases and J 4 bases, leaving 23 bases between the germline ends. CDR3 length equals 16 residues. Germline CDR1 reads MDHEN; CDR2 reads SYDVKM. Here the CDR3 reads CASTPLGWSTPYEQYF. For the CDR3, the DNA is TGTGCCAGCACCCCCCTGGGGTGGTCTACCCCTTACGAGCAGTACTTC.

The table lists this clonotype with many counts. Here the CDR3 reads CASSEGIVGTYSGANVLTF. The CDR3 nucleotides are TGTGCCAGCAGTGAAGGGATTGTGGGGACTTACTCTGGGGCCAACGTCCTGACTTTC. The gene calls are TRBV2 and TRBJ2-6; possible D gene TRBD2, 6 bases. From germline, CDR1 is SNHLY and CDR2 FYNNEI. Trimming shortened V by 1 base and J by 0 bases, and 16 bases separated the two germline ends. This CDR3 spans 19 amino acids.

Many counts were recorded for this clonotype. This rearrangement joins TRBV4-2 to TRBJ2-7; D is unresolved. The CDR3 is 13 residues long. V was shortened by 2 bases and J by 5 bases, with 10 bases between the two germline ends. Germline lookup yields CDR1 LGHNA and CDR2 YNFKEQ. CDR3 sequence reads: CASSQSGWNEQYF. DNA of the CDR3: TGTGCCAGCAGCCAATCAGGTTGGAACGAGCAGTACTTC.

In this sample, this clonotype turned up many times. CDR3 coding DNA: TGTGCCAGCAGCTTAGATGGACAGGGGGGCAATGAGCAGTTCTTC. Amino acids: CASSLDGQGGNEQFF. This rearrangement joins TRBV7-2 to TRBJ2-1, with 10 bases aligning to TRBD1. The V and J ends lost 1 base and 6 bases, in that order; junction bases with no gene match: 3. CDR1 is SGHTA, CDR2 FQGNSA, per germline. The CDR3 loop spans 15 amino acids.